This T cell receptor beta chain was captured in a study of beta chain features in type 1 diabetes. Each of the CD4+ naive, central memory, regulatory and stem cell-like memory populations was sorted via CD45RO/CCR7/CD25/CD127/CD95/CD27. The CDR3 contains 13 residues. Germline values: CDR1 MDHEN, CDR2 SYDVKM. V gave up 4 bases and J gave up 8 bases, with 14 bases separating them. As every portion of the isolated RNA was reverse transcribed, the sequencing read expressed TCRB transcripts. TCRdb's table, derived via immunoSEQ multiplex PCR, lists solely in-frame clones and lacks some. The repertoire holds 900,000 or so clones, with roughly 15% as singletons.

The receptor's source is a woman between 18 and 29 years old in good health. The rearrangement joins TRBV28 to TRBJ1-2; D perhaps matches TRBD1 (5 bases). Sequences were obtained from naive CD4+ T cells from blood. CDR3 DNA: TGTGCCAGCAGTTATATGGACACTCAAGGCTACACCTTC. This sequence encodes CASSYMDTQGYTF.